This T cell receptor beta chain was obtained from a study of CD8 T cells in Susac syndrome. The study's findings and limits: It was acknowledged in the study that the number of individuals who were included in its TCR sequencing and HLA analysis was relatively small.

Concerning this clonotype itself: Its antigen is as yet unknown.

RNA amounts of about 0.5 to 1 ug underwent reverse transcription with random hexamers. TCRdb processed the immunoSEQ multiplex PCR reads anew with MiXCR; each CDR3 protein has one entry. The sample has 350,000 to 550,000 distinct CDR3 sequences, 85% seen once; the top ten hold 0.12%. The CDR3 covers 17 residues. J was trimmed by 8 bases and V by 0 bases; bases with no gene match: 11. Germline CDR1 is WSHSY and CDR2 is SAAADI. The receptor comes from a human donor with multiple sclerosis. The sample was CD8+ T cells from PBMCs. This chain connects TRBV10-2 to TRBJ2-1; 9 bases are a match to TRBD1. CDR3 amino acids: CASSESGTGSPLHEQFF. CDR3 nucleotide sequence: TGCGCCAGCAGTGAGTCAGGGACAGGGAGCCCCCTACATGAGCAGTTCTTC.